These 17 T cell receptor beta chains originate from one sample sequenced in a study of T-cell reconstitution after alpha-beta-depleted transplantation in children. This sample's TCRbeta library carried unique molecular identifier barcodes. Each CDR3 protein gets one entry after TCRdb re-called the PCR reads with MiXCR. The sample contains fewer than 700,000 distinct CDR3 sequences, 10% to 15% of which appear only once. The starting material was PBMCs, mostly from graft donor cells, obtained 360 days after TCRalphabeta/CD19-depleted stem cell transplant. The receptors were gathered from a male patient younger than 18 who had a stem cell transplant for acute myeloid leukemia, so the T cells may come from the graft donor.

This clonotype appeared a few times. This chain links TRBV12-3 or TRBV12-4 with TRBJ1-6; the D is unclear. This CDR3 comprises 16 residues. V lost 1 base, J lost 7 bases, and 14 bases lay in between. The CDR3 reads CASSLGRSMINSPLHF. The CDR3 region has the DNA TGTGCCAGCAGTTTAGGCAGGTCTATGATAAATTCACCCCTCCACTTT.

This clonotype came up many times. Here the CDR3 DNA reads TGTGCCAGCAGCCGGATCGTAGGATTGAACAATGAGCAGTTCTTC. It yields the protein CASSRIVGLNNEQFF. The chain has TRBV7-9 and TRBJ2-1; D not certain. Germline CDR1 is SEHNR and CDR2 is FQNEAQ (reference sequence). The CDR3 is 15 residues long. The germline V and J ends were trimmed by 5 bases and 5 bases, with 16 bases remaining between them.

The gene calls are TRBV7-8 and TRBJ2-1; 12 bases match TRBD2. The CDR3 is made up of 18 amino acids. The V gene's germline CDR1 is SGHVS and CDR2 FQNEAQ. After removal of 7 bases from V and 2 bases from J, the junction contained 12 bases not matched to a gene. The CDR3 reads CASTSSRLAGGPYNEQFF. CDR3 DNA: TGTGCCAGCACATCTAGCAGGCTAGCGGGAGGGCCCTACAATGAGCAGTTCTTC.

The CDR3 reads CAWSVTRTSGGKNEQFF. CDR3 sequence (DNA): TGTGCCTGGAGTGTAACCCGGACTAGCGGAGGCAAAAATGAGCAGTTCTTC. The chain carries TRBV30 and TRBJ2-1, with 10 nucleotides matching TRBD2. This CDR3 comprises 17 residues. CDR1 is GTSNPN, CDR2 SVGIG, per germline (reference sequence). Trimming cost V 0 bases and J 7 bases; bases outside gene matches: 12.

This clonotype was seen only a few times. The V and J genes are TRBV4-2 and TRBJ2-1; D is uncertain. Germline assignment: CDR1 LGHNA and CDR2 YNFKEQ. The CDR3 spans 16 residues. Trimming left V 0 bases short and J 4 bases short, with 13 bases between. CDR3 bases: TGTGCCAGCAGCCAAGATCACCCGGCAGAATACAATGAGCAGTTCTTC. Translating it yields CASSQDHPAEYNEQFF.

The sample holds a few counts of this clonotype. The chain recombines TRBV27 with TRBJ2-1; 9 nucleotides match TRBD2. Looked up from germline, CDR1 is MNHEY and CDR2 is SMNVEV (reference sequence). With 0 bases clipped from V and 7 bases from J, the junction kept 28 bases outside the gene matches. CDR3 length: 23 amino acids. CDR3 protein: CASSLSYPPQAGGNGLEQNEQFF. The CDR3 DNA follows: TGTGCCAGCAGTTTATCTTACCCACCCCAAGCGGGAGGTAATGGGCTTGAGCAAAATGAGCAGTTCTTC.

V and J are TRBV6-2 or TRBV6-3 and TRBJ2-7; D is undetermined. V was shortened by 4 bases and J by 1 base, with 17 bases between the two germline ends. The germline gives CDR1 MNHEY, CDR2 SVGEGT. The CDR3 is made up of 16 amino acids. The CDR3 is CASSSLVTPDSYEQYF. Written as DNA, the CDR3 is TGTGCCAGCAGTTCGCTAGTGACCCCCGATTCCTACGAGCAGTACTTC.

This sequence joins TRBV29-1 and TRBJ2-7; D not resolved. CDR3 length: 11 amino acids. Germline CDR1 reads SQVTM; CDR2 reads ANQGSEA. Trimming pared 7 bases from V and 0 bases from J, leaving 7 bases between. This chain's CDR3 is CSGRNSYEQYF. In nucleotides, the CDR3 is TGCAGCGGAAGGAACTCCTACGAGCAGTACTTC.

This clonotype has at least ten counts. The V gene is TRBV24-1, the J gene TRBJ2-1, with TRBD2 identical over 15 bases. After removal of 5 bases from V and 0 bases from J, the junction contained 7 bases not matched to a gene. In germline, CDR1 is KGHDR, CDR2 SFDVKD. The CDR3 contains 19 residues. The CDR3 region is CATSGGTSGGRSSYNEQFF. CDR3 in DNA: TGTGCCACCAGTGGGGGGACTAGCGGGGGGCGTAGCTCCTACAATGAGCAGTTCTTC.

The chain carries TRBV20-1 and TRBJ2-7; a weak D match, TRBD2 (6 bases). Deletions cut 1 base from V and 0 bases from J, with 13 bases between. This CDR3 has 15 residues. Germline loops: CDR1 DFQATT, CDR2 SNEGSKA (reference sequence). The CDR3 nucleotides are TGCAGTGCTAGAGGGGGCCTAGCGAGCTCCTACGAGCAGTACTTC. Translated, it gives CSARGGLASSYEQYF.

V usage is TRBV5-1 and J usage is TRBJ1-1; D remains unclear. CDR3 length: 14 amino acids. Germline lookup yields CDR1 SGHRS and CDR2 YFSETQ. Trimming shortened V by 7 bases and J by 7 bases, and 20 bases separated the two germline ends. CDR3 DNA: TGCGCCAGCCATTATTTGGGGTCAGCCGATGAAGCTTTCTTT. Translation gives CASHYLGSADEAFF. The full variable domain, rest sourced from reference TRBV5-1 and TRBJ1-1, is KAGVTQTPRYLIKTRGQQVTLSCSPISGHRSVSWYQQTPGQGLQFLFEYFSETQRNKGNFPGRFSGRQFSNSRSEMNVSTLELGDSALYLCASHYLGSADEAFFGQGTRLTVV.

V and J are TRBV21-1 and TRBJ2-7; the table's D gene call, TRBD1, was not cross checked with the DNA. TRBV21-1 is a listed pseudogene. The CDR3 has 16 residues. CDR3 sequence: CASSKPPVSNSYEQYF. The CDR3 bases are TGTGCCAGCAGCAAACCCCCGGTTTCTAACTCCTACGAGCAGTACTTC.

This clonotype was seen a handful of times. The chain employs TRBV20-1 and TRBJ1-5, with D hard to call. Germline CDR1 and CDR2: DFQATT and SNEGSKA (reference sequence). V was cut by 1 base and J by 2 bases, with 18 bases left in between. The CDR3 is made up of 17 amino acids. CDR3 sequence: CSARASLWPGRNQPQHF. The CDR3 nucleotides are TGCAGTGCTAGAGCTTCACTTTGGCCAGGACGCAATCAGCCCCAGCATTTT.

This chain's CDR3 is CASYTYGGREAYEQYF. CDR3 nucleotides: TGTGCCAGCTATACTTACGGCGGGAGGGAGGCCTACGAGCAGTACTTC. The chain couples TRBV27 to TRBJ2-7, with 9 bases identical to TRBD2. Germline CDR1 is MNHEY and CDR2 is SMNVEV (reference sequence). J gave up 2 bases and V 8 bases, and 13 bases lay outside the gene matches. The CDR3 extends over 16 amino acids.

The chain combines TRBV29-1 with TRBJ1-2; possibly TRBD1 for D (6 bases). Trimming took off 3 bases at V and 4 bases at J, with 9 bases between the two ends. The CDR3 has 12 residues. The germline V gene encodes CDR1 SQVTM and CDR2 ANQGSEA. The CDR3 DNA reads TGCAGCGTTGAGAAGACAGGCTATGGCTACACCTTC. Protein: CSVEKTGYGYTF.

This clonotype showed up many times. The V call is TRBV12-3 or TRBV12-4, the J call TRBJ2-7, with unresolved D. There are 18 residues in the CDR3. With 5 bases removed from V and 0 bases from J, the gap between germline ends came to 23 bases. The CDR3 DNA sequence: TGTGCCAGCAGTCCAGGACGGTCGGTAGCTCTTAGCTCCTACGAGCAGTACTTC. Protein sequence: CASSPGRSVALSSYEQYF.

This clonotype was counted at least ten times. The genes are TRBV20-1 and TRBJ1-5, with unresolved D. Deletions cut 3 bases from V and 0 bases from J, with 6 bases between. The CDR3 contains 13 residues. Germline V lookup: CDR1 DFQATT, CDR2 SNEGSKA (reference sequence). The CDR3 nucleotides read TGCAGTGCTAGTGGATATAGCAATCAGCCCCAGCATTTT. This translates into CSASGYSNQPQHF.